This TCR beta chain was recorded in a study of shared clonotypes between healthy human individuals (dated by TCRdb to 2018 to 2020). About the investigation overall: The cohort included three men and a couple of women between 18 and 49 years of age. Per donor, three plates each were used for CD4 naive and CD4 memory, two for CD8 naive, and one for CD8 memory. To estimate repertoire size and how much clonotypes are shared between individuals, the study performed deep sequencing of blood TCR repertoires from a few healthy adults. Per donor, leukapheresis produced somewhere between about 0.9 and 9 billion PBMCs. To increase sequencing depth and limit assay-specific biases, TCR repertoire library preparation and sequencing were carried out by different laboratories using diverse techniques.

Worth noting for this clone: Its antigen specificity is not known. One base away there is no much larger clone; base qualities are not given.

The donors were healthy, HIV-negative adults who had no recently reported acute infections or vaccinations. Only Caucasian adults living in Nashville, Tennessee, USA were represented among the donors. CD4+ T cells were enriched by magnetic negative selection, after which naive cells were positively selected on CD45RA and the negative fraction was taken as the memory subset. After blood collection by leukapheresis, PBMCs were isolated using Ficoll-Histopaque density gradient centrifugation and then cryopreserved in the vapor phase of liquid nitrogen. Purity and quantity of every magnetically sorted T cell population were checked by analytical flow cytometry. Genomic DNA was isolated from each sorted fraction and quantified by UV absorbance on a Nanodrop 2000c. Using the deep immunoSEQ assay, TCR CDR3 regions were amplified from genomic DNA by multiplex PCR. Extracted genomic DNA from each cell subset was spread evenly across all wells of several immunoSEQ 96-well plates, with each plate serving as a replicate. For sorted subsets, about 200 ng genomic DNA, equal to tens of thousands of T cell genomes, was loaded into each replicate PCR. Purified libraries were measured with a Qubit 3.0 fluorometer, size-checked on a Bioanalyzer 2100, and measured again with the KAPA Library Quantification kit. Every immunoSEQ 96-well plate was sequenced on a dedicated single-read 150-cycle Illumina NextSeq 550 flow cell. The published analysis was carried out like this. The immunoSEQ output contained only junctional sequences without quality scores, so filtering could not match that applied to full-length reads. To assign V/J genes and CDR3, sequences were annotated against IMGT germline references using PyIR, a Python wrapper for IgBLAST v1.9. Reads were filtered out if the reads had weak V/J assignments (E-value above 1e-6), no CDR3, stop codons, out-of-frame junctions, or ambiguous translated residues. V3J clonotypes were defined as sequences sharing the same inferred V gene, J gene, and CDR3 amino acid sequence. The percentage overlap between two repertoires was calculated by dividing the number of shared unique clonotypes by the size of the smaller repertoire. Repertoire richness was assessed with RTK rarefaction, the Chao1 estimator, and Recon v2.1 estimates of unobserved clonotypes. OLGA was used to compute generation probabilities for all TCRbeta clonotypes that the gDNA method yielded from a few donors. TCRdb limited this immuneACCESS table to in-frame rearrangements with V and J called. A share of clones is missing; checked studies link under half to unresolved V genes, and the rest is unexplained. From that table come the V and J calls and clone size; the DNA was used to work out D and trimming. For this sample the table gives 600,000 to 700,000 clones, of which roughly 72% were detected only once. Around 1.8% of the sample comes from the top ten.

Here is what the overall study found, with its caveats: Rarefaction of sorted-subset datasets indicated incomplete sequencing despite the large sequencing depth. Sampling was limited to blood, and TCR repertoires in tissue likely differ from TCR repertoires in blood. Higher generation probabilities were observed for clonotypes shared by all four sorted-subset donors than for non-shared clonotypes. Because the study included only a small number of donors, the genetic and exposure-history diversity represented was limited. Naive subsets generally had larger estimated clonotype richness than memory subsets did. Based on pairwise subsampling, the degree of clonotype sharing among donors was expected to be affected by sequencing depth. Across several donors, roughly 5.1% of naive CD4, around 3.5% of naive CD8, 2% to 2.5% of memory CD4, and about 0.44% of memory CD8 clonotypes were shared.

The cysteine opens and the phenylalanine closes a CDR3 of 17 amino acids. The CDR3 DNA has 51 bases and is translated from base 1. V was cut back by 1 base and J by 4 bases, leaving a gap of 20 bases between them. CDR1 and CDR2 are read off the germline V gene as MGHRA and YSYEKL. The sequence was collected from a woman aged 25 to 39 in good health. Sequenced: memory CD4+ T cells sorted from blood. This specimen's cell subset or site label, interpreted: CD45RA-negative fraction. The rearrangement joined TRBV4-1 to TRBJ2-7; the D segment could be TRBD1, given 6 matching bases. The CDR3 in this case is CASSQGSLGARAYEQYF. The nucleotide sequence is TGCGCCAGCAGCCAAGGCTCCTTGGGGGCCAGAGCTTACGAGCAGTACTTC.